This T cell receptor (beta chain) comes out of a study of cytomegalovirus exposure and HLA in healthy donors. At the level of the study: There were nearly 120 million unique TCR beta sequences, drawn from roughly 200 million T cells, in an earlier analysis. A data release that came early held approximately 85 million unique TCRs from HLA-typed donors.

PCR primers comprised 60 Vbeta and 13 Jbeta primers. Authors' analysis steps: There were around 78 million unique TCR beta chains by a later count, and some 10 million of them were shared. Repertoires were generated with immunoSEQ multiplex PCR, while TCRdb's copy carries only in-frame clones and drops some. V and J calls and clone size are as listed in that table; D and trimming were resolved from the DNA. Of nearly 200,000 clones listed, 70% to 80% are singletons. The CDR3 is 14 residues long. Germline-derived CDR1 and CDR2 are SQVTM and ANQGSEA. Losses at the gene ends were 8 bases for V and 3 bases for J; bases not matched to a gene: 12.

This sequence joins TRBV29-1 and TRBJ1-2; 7 bases map to TRBD1. Sequenced: PBMCs. The TCR was taken from a male donor in good health and CMV-seropositive. The CDR3 nucleotides are TGCAGCTCAAGCCTCCGGGACAGAGACTATGGCTACACCTTC. This gives the protein CSSSLRDRDYGYTF. The full variable domain, rest sourced from reference TRBV29-1 and TRBJ1-2, is SAVISQKPSRDICQRGTSLTIQCQVDSQVTMMFWYRQQPGQSLTLIATANQGSEATYESGFVIDKFPISRPNLTFSTLTVSNMSPEDSSIYLCSSSLRDRDYGYTFGSGTRLTVV.